Below are 30 T cell receptor beta chains sequenced from a single sample in a study of CD8 T cells in Susac syndrome. With random hexamers, reverse transcription was performed on about 0.5 to 1 ug of RNA. Via MiXCR, TCRdb re-called the immunoSEQ multiplex PCR reads, giving one row per CDR3 protein. Among approximately 190,000 distinct CDR3 sequences, approximately 96% were seen once, and the ten largest hold roughly 0.098%. The sample consisted of CD4+ T cells from PBMCs. The source of these receptors is a human donor with Susac syndrome.

The CDR3 DNA sequence: TGTGCCAGCGCGGTCACAGGGAGAACTCAGCCCCAGCATTTT. This gives the protein CASAVTGRTQPQHF. V usage is TRBV12-3 or TRBV12-4 and J usage is TRBJ1-5; a weak D match, TRBD1 (6 bases). The CDR3 extends over 14 amino acids. V lost 8 bases, J lost 6 bases, and 17 bases lay in between.

The chain combines TRBV20-1 with TRBJ2-1; D uncertain. Per the germline V gene, CDR1 is DFQATT and CDR2 is SNEGSKA (reference sequence). The CDR3 length is 13 residues. V shed 0 bases and J shed 7 bases, with 10 bases lying between them. This chain's CDR3 is CSARDRSFNEQFF. CDR3 bases: TGCAGTGCTAGAGATAGGAGTTTTAATGAGCAGTTCTTC.

This clonotype was counted once. CDR3 DNA: TGTGCCAGCAGCCAAGGACCGCATGTAAACACTGAAGCTTTCTTT. It translates to CASSQGPHVNTEAFF. The V and J genes are TRBV3-1 and TRBJ1-1; D ambiguous. The V end lost 1 base, the J end lost 2 bases, and 11 bases lay between the germline ends. Germline V CDR1 and CDR2: LGHDT, YNNKEL (reference sequence). The CDR3 has 15 residues.

V usage is TRBV5-6 and J usage is TRBJ1-1; maybe TRBD1 (5 bases). CDR3 length equals 17 residues. Trimming stripped 6 bases from V and 2 bases from J, with 23 bases between. CDR1 is SGHDT, CDR2 YYEEEE, per germline. This chain's CDR3 is CASTNFDRDPGNTEAFF. In DNA, the CDR3 is TGTGCCAGCACTAACTTCGACCGGGACCCGGGAAACACTGAAGCTTTCTTT.

V usage is TRBV12-3 or TRBV12-4 and J usage is TRBJ2-7; D gene unclear. V shed 8 bases and J shed 3 bases, with 8 bases lying between them. This CDR3 is built from 11 residues. CDR3 bases: TGTGCCAGCGCCCAGAACTACGAGCAGTACTTC. Amino acid sequence: CASAQNYEQYF.

The chain joins TRBV30 to TRBJ1-6, with D possibly being TRBD1 (5 bases). Germline loops: CDR1 GTSNPN, CDR2 SVGIG (reference sequence). The CDR3 is 11 residues long. Trimming removed 0 bases from V and 14 bases from J, with 8 bases in between. The CDR3 nucleotides are TGTGCCTGGAGTGTAGGGGCTGCCCTCCACTTT. Translating gives CAWSVGAALHF.

The chain combines TRBV3-1 with TRBJ1-4; D is possibly TRBD1 (5 bases). The V gene lost 1 base and the J gene lost 8 bases, with 5 bases spanning the gap. The germline gives CDR1 LGHDT, CDR2 YNNKEL (reference sequence). This CDR3 is 12 amino acids long. The CDR3 DNA reads TGTGCCAGCAGCCAAGGGACAGAAAAACTGTTTTTT. Translated, it gives CASSQGTEKLFF.

V usage is TRBV30 and J usage is TRBJ1-2, with 7 bases matching TRBD1. With 0 bases clipped from V and 4 bases from J, the junction kept 2 bases outside the gene matches. Germline assignment: CDR1 GTSNPN and CDR2 SVGIG (reference sequence). The length of the CDR3 is 13 residues. The CDR3 sequence: CAWSVWTGYGYTF. The CDR3 coding sequence is TGTGCCTGGAGTGTGTGGACAGGCTATGGCTACACCTTC. Combining the CDR3 with reference TRBV30 and TRBJ1-2 gives the whole variable domain SQTIHQWPATLVQPVGSPLSLECTVEGTSNPNLYWYRQAAGRGLQLLFYSVGIGQISSEVPQNLSASRPQDRQFILSSKKLLLSDSGFYLCAWSVWTGYGYTFGSGTRLTVV.

V usage is TRBV24-1 and J usage is TRBJ2-3; unclear D gene. V was clipped by 3 bases and J by 0 bases, with 9 bases between them. CDR1 is KGHDR, CDR2 SFDVKD, per germline. This CDR3 is built from 15 residues. DNA of the CDR3: TGTGCCACCAGTGATCCAGGACGTAGCACAGATACGCAGTATTTT. Translation gives CATSDPGRSTDTQYF.

The V call is TRBV5-6, the J call TRBJ2-3; D might be TRBD2 (7 bases). Trimming cost V 0 bases and J 5 bases, with 19 bases left between them. Per the germline V gene, CDR1 is SGHDT and CDR2 is YYEEEE. The CDR3 runs to 17 residues. The CDR3 sequence is CASSLGALGGGGDTQYF. CDR3 coding DNA: TGTGCCAGCAGCTTGGGCGCGTTGGGCGGGGGCGGAGATACGCAGTATTTT.

V usage is TRBV7-2 and J usage is TRBJ2-7, with 8 bases matching TRBD2. Germline V gene data show CDR1 as SGHTA and CDR2 as FQGNSA. CDR3 length: 15 amino acids. V gave up 1 base and J gave up 1 base; unmatched junction bases: 3. CDR3: CASSLGLAFSYEQYF. The CDR3 DNA follows: TGTGCCAGCAGCTTAGGACTAGCGTTTTCCTACGAGCAGTACTTC.

This chain joins TRBV20-1 and TRBJ2-2; D is perhaps TRBD2 (5 bases). The CDR3 contains 14 residues. V gave up 3 bases and J gave up 5 bases, with 13 bases separating them. Looked up from germline, CDR1 is DFQATT and CDR2 is SNEGSKA (reference sequence). CDR3 coding DNA: TGCAGTGCTAGGGAGGCCCAGCCAACCGGGGAGCTGTTTTTT. Amino acids: CSAREAQPTGELFF.

The rearrangement uses TRBV19 and TRBJ2-5; maybe TRBD1 (6 bases). The CDR3 has 16 amino acids. Trimming took off 10 bases at V and 0 bases at J, with 21 bases between the two ends. Germline V gene lookup returns CDR1 LNHDA and CDR2 SQIVND (reference sequence). CDR3: CATYHPRQGYQETQYF. CDR3 DNA sequence: TGTGCCACCTACCACCCACGGCAGGGGTACCAAGAGACCCAGTACTTC. Supplemented by reference TRBV19 and TRBJ2-5, the full variable domain reads DGGITQSPKYLFRKEGQNVTLSCEQNLNHDAMYWYRQDPGQGLRLIYYSQIVNDFQKGDIAEGYSVSREKKESFPLTVTSAQKNPTAFYLCATYHPRQGYQETQYFGPGTRLLVL.

This clonotype was counted between two and nine times. V usage is TRBV5-1 and J usage is TRBJ2-5; D may be TRBD1 (6 bases). Between the trimmed V and J ends, which lost 0 bases and 5 bases, there was a span of 17 bases. The germline CDR1 and CDR2 sequences are SGHRS and YFSETQ. The CDR3 totals 16 residues. The CDR3 DNA sequence: TGCGCCAGCAGCTTGGCCCCAACACAGGGTACGGAGACCCAGTACTTC. Its translation: CASSLAPTQGTETQYF.

This chain connects TRBV20-1 to TRBJ2-1; 13 bases are shared with TRBD2. Germline CDR1 is DFQATT and CDR2 is SNEGSKA (reference sequence). Trimming took 5 bases from V and 3 from J; bases not matched to a gene: 10. The CDR3 extends over 17 amino acids. The CDR3 protein is CSAPETSGGYSYNEQFF. The CDR3 region has the DNA TGCAGTGCTCCCGAGACTAGCGGGGGGTATAGCTACAATGAGCAGTTCTTC.

V usage is TRBV2 and J usage is TRBJ1-2; possible D gene TRBD1, 5 bases. Germline V gene lookup returns CDR1 SNHLY and CDR2 FYNNEI. This CDR3 has 16 residues. Trimming took 6 bases from V and 0 from J, leaving 17 bases between them. The CDR3 region has the DNA TGTGCCAGCAGCGCGAATAGTTTGACAGCTAACTATGGCTACACCTTC. This sequence encodes CASSANSLTANYGYTF.

V is TRBV6-6 and J is TRBJ2-5; D uncertain. CDR1 and CDR2 from the germline V gene are MNHNY and SVGAGI (reference sequence). V was shortened by 6 bases and J by 6 bases, with 14 bases between the two germline ends. This CDR3 is 13 amino acids long. This CDR3 reads CASSIVWQQTQYF. Written as DNA, the CDR3 is TGTGCCAGCAGCATCGTCTGGCAACAGACCCAGTACTTC.

The V call is TRBV7-8, the J call TRBJ1-1; 7 positions match TRBD1. V lost 5 bases to trimming and J lost 3 bases; unmatched junction nucleotides: 9. Per the germline V gene, CDR1 is SGHVS and CDR2 is FQNEAQ. The CDR3 consists of 15 residues. CDR3 in amino acids: CASSPLDRADTEAFF. The CDR3 region has the DNA TGTGCCAGCAGCCCCCTCGACAGGGCGGACACTGAAGCTTTCTTT.

The chain has TRBV18 and TRBJ2-5, with TRBD1 as a possible D gene (6 bases). The CDR3 sequence is 14 residues long. The V and J ends lost 5 bases and 5 bases respectively, with 15 bases between them. Germline V CDR1 and CDR2: KGHSH, LQKENI. CDR3 loop: CASSETGPGETQYF. The CDR3 DNA follows: TGTGCCAGCTCAGAGACAGGACCCGGTGAGACCCAGTACTTC.

This clonotype was counted a single time. The chain carries TRBV29-1 and TRBJ1-5, with D perhaps matching TRBD1 (5 bases). Germline V lookup: CDR1 SQVTM, CDR2 ANQGSEA. CDR3 length equals 15 residues. The V and J ends lost 7 bases and 2 bases respectively, with 18 bases between them. The CDR3 protein is CSALGRTLGNQPQHF. DNA for the CDR3: TGCAGCGCACTAGGTAGGACATTGGGCAATCAGCCCCAGCATTTT.

The rearrangement joins TRBV18 to TRBJ2-5; 9 bases align to TRBD1. The CDR3 spans 15 residues. V lost 3 bases and J lost 3; bases outside the gene matches: 5. The germline V gene encodes CDR1 KGHSH and CDR2 LQKENI. CDR3 coding DNA: TGTGCCAGCTCACCGGGACAGGGAGTGGAAGAGACCCAGTACTTC. Translating it yields CASSPGQGVEETQYF.

V is TRBV5-1 and J is TRBJ2-5; 11 positions match TRBD2. The V and J ends lost 5 bases and 4 bases, in that order; junction bases with no gene match: 4. This CDR3 has 14 residues. Germline V lookup: CDR1 SGHRS, CDR2 YFSETQ. The CDR3 coding sequence is TGCGCCAGCAGTTACGGACTAGCGGGAGAGACCCAGTACTTC. This sequence encodes CASSYGLAGETQYF.

The chain combines TRBV3-1 with TRBJ1-1; unclear D gene. The V gene lost 1 base and the J gene lost 4 bases, with 7 bases spanning the gap. The germline V gene encodes CDR1 LGHDT and CDR2 YNNKEL (reference sequence). The CDR3 loop spans 13 amino acids. CDR3 DNA: TGTGCCAGCAGCCAAGGAGGACTCACTGAAGCTTTCTTT. This sequence encodes CASSQGGLTEAFF.

J is TRBJ1-1 and V is TRBV25-1, with 8 bases identical to TRBD1. Losses at the gene ends were 4 bases for V and 3 bases for J; bases not matched to a gene: 4. Germline-derived CDR1 and CDR2 are MGHDK and SYGVNS. The CDR3 contains 14 residues. The CDR3, as DNA: TGTGCCAGCAGTGGGACAGGGCCGGACACTGAAGCTTTCTTT. Its translation is CASSGTGPDTEAFF.

V and J are TRBV29-1 and TRBJ2-5; TRBD1 matches at 9 bases. The germline gives CDR1 SQVTM, CDR2 ANQGSEA. There are 12 residues in the CDR3. In DNA form, the CDR3 reads TGCAGTTTACAGGGGGCCGGGGAGACCCAGTACTTC. Residues: CSLQGAGETQYF.

The chain uses TRBV20-1 and TRBJ2-5; 9 bases map to TRBD1. Germline CDR1 DFQATT, CDR2 SNEGSKA (reference sequence). The J segment lost 5 bases and the V segment lost 3 bases, leaving 10 bases of the junction unmatched. The length of the CDR3 is 15 residues. The CDR3 here is CSASSSGQGVETQYF. The CDR3 DNA is TGCAGTGCTAGTAGCTCGGGACAGGGAGTCGAGACCCAGTACTTC.

The chain has TRBV2 and TRBJ2-2, with 8 bases lining up with TRBD1. The length of the CDR3 is 11 residues. V dropped 9 bases and J dropped 15; count of bases not matched to a gene: 9. CDR1 and CDR2 from the germline V gene are SNHLY and FYNNEI. The CDR3 here is CASSRDRRMFF. In nucleotides, the CDR3 is TGTGCCAGTTCCCGGGACAGGAGGATGTTTTTT.

The chain couples TRBV19 to TRBJ1-1; D not resolved. The CDR3 covers 15 residues. Trimming removed 4 bases from V and 2 bases from J, with 14 bases in between. Germline-derived CDR1 and CDR2 are LNHDA and SQIVND (reference sequence). The CDR3 sequence is CASSTTSDGNTEAFF. The CDR3 DNA sequence: TGTGCCAGTAGTACCACCTCCGACGGAAACACTGAAGCTTTCTTT.

The chain couples TRBV10-1 to TRBJ2-5, with a weak D call TRBD2 (8 bases). Germline values: CDR1 WNHNN, CDR2 SYGVQD (reference sequence). With 2 bases removed from V and 4 bases from J, the gap between germline ends came to 14 bases. CDR3 length equals 15 residues. The CDR3: CASSEEGAGGETQYF. The CDR3 nucleotides are TGCGCCAGCAGTGAGGAGGGGGCGGGAGGAGAGACCCAGTACTTC.

The V and J genes are TRBV21-1 and TRBJ2-5; TRBD1, the D gene given by the table, was not confirmed from the DNA. TRBV21-1 is marked as a pseudogene. This CDR3 has 13 residues. CDR3 coding DNA: TGTGCCAGCAGCAAAGGGGGGGAAGAGACCCAGTACTTC. Amino acid sequence: CASSKGGEETQYF.